These T cell receptor beta chains were read from a single sample in a study of control samples from healthy donors and cancer patients. Repertoires were generated with immunoSEQ multiplex PCR, while TCRdb's copy carries only in-frame clones and drops some. The sample yields 150,000 to 200,000 clones, around nine tenths seen once. Sequencing was carried out using blood. These TCRs come from a man aged 25-45 years in good health. CDR3s include the opening cysteine and the closing phenylalanine or tryptophan. Each record gives: J gene, CDR3 length, D gene, V gene, clone size, CDR3 DNA, CDR3 protein. D genes are given only for firm matches. Rows may omit the clone size; those that give it use once, few, many or a size class.

>TRBJ1-1|14|.|TRBV7-9|.
TGTGCCAGCAGTATAGCCAGGGCGGACACTGAAGCTTTCTTT
CASSIARADTEAFF
>TRBJ1-1|16|.|TRBV10-3|once
TGTGCCATCAGTGCTACACCGGCGGGTGGGAACACTGAAGCTTTCTTT
CAISATPAGGNTEAFF
>TRBJ1-1|13|.|TRBV6-4|once
TGTGCCAGCAGTGCCCAGCAGAACACTGAAGCTTTCTTT
CASSAQQNTEAFF
>TRBJ1-5|12|.|TRBV12-3/TRBV12-4|.
TGTGCCAGCAGCGAGGGGGATCAGCCCCAGCATTTT
CASSEGDQPQHF
>TRBJ2-7|13|TRBD1|TRBV12-3/TRBV12-4|.
TGTGCCAGCAGTTTTGGACAGGGAAGCGAGCAGTACTTC
CASSFGQGSEQYF
>TRBJ1-5|14|TRBD1|TRBV28|once
TGTGCCAGCAGTTCAGGACAGGATATCAAGCCCCAGCATTTT
CASSSGQDIKPQHF
>TRBJ2-3|13|.|TRBV27|.
TGTGCCAGCAAACGGACTGGCACAGATACGCAGTATTTT
CASKRTGTDTQYF
>TRBJ1-1|12|.|TRBV6-5|once
TGTGCCCTTGGGCTCCTCAGAACTGAAGCTTTCTTT
CALGLLRTEAFF
>TRBJ2-1|16|TRBD2|TRBV3-1/TRBV3-2|.
TGTGCCAGCAGCCCCCGCGGGGGGGCCGATTTGAATGAGCAGTTCTTC
CASSPRGGADLNEQFF
>TRBJ2-4|15|TRBD2|TRBV19|.
TGTGCCAGTAGTATCTTGCCCTCAGGGAGGGACATTCAGTACTTC
CASSILPSGRDIQYF
>TRBJ2-3|13|TRBD2|TRBV10-2|.
TGCGCCAGCACAGGACTAGCGGCAGATACGCAGTATTTT
CASTGLAADTQYF
>TRBJ1-4|16|.|TRBV15|.
TGTGCCACCAGCCGCCAAGGGGGGGGCCTGGTCGAAAAACTGTTTTTT
CATSRQGGGLVEKLFF
>TRBJ2-5|13|TRBD1|TRBV7-2|.
TGTGCCAGCAGTTCCGACAGGGAGGAGACCCAGTACTTC
CASSSDREETQYF
>TRBJ2-3|17|TRBD2|TRBV7-6|.
TGTGCCAGCAGCTTACTTAGACTAGCGGCAAACACAGATACGCAGTATTTT
CASSLLRLAANTDTQYF
>TRBJ1-1|15|.|TRBV25-1|.
TGTGCCAGCAGTCCTTTCGAGGGAGGACACACTGAAGCTTTCTTT
CASSPFEGGHTEAFF
>TRBJ1-5|14|.|TRBV6-5|.
TGTGCCAGCAGCCTACACAGGGAAGGTCAGCCCCAGCATTTT
CASSLHREGQPQHF
>TRBJ2-7|15|.|TRBV7-6|.
TGTGCCAGCAGGGTGGGGTCCGCCTATACCTACGAGCAGTACTTC
CASRVGSAYTYEQYF
>TRBJ1-5|12|.|TRBV7-8|.
TGTGCCAGCAGCTTATTGAATCAGCCCCAGCATTTT
CASSLLNQPQHF
>TRBJ1-2|13|.|TRBV7-2|.
TGTGCCAGCAGCTTAGCGCCCGGCTATGGCTACACCTTC
CASSLAPGYGYTF
>TRBJ2-3|17|.|TRBV7-8|.
TGTGCCAGCAGTCGATTATGGCCCCACCGGAGCACAGATACGCAGTATTTT
CASSRLWPHRSTDTQYF
>TRBJ1-1|15|.|TRBV4-3|.
TGCGCCAGCAGCCAAGCCAGACAGGCTAACACTGAAGCTTTCTTT
CASSQARQANTEAFF
>TRBJ2-1|16|.|TRBV3-1/TRBV3-2|once
TGTGCCAGCAGCCAGGTTCTCGGACCGATCCACAATGAGCAGTTCTTC
CASSQVLGPIHNEQFF
>TRBJ2-1|20|TRBD2|TRBV6-2/TRBV6-3|.
TGTGCCAGCAGCCGACGACTAGCGGGAGATGGAGCGAGTAGCTACAATGAGCAGTTCTTC
CASSRRLAGDGASSYNEQFF
>TRBJ2-1|14|.|TRBV29-1|.
TGCAGCGTTGGAATAGGACTAAATTACAATGAGCAGTTCTTC
CSVGIGLNYNEQFF
>TRBJ2-4|10|.|TRBV20-1|.
TGCAGTGCTAGAAGGGGGATTCAGTACTTC
CSARRGIQYF
>TRBJ2-7|13|.|TRBV18|.
TGTGCCAGCTCATATCAGGGAAGCTACGAGCAGTACTTC
CASSYQGSYEQYF
>TRBJ1-6|13|.|TRBV4-3|.
TGCGCCAGCAGCCAGGGGGATAATTCACCCCTCCACTTT
CASSQGDNSPLHF
>TRBJ1-1|13|.|TRBV2|.
TGTGCCAGCAGCACTCATCCGGGGACTGAAGCTTTCTTT
CASSTHPGTEAFF
>TRBJ2-1|17|TRBD2|TRBV5-5|.
TGTGCCAGCAGCAAGGGGACTAGCGGGAGCTCCTACAATGAGCAGTTCTTC
CASSKGTSGSSYNEQFF
>TRBJ1-1|9|.|TRBV1|.
TGCACCACCAGACGCGAAGCTTTCTTT
CTTRREAFF
>TRBJ1-4|15|TRBD1|TRBV19|.
TGTGCCAGTAGTATCGGGGACAGGGAAAGTGAAAAACTGTTTTTT
CASSIGDRESEKLFF
>TRBJ2-4|12|.|TRBV23-1|once
TGCGCCAGCAGTCACCCAAAAAACATTCAGTACTTC
CASSHPKNIQYF
>TRBJ2-2|15|.|TRBV7-9|.
TGTGCCAGCAGCTTAACGCAGATGGGGGGCGGGGAGCTGTTTTTT
CASSLTQMGGGELFF
>TRBJ1-6|15|TRBD1|TRBV7-8|once
TGTGCCAGCAGCTCCTATGACAGGGGTAATTCACCCCTCCACTTT
CASSSYDRGNSPLHF
>TRBJ1-2|17|TRBD1|TRBV7-8|many
TGTGCCAGCAGCTTACGGGCGACAGGGTTAACCAACTATGGCTACACCTTC
CASSLRATGLTNYGYTF
>TRBJ1-6|14|.|TRBV27|.
TGTGCCAGCAGTCTAATGACAGGTCGCTCACCCCTCCACTTT
CASSLMTGRSPLHF
>TRBJ1-3|12|.|TRBV28|.
TGTGCCAGCCAGGACTCTGGAAACACCATATATTTT
CASQDSGNTIYF
>TRBJ1-2|15|.|TRBV6-1|few
TGTGCCAGCAGTGATGGTGCCGGCCCTAACTATGGCTACACCTTC
CASSDGAGPNYGYTF
>TRBJ2-5|13|.|TRBV7-9|.
TGTGCCAGCAGCTTATTGGGGTGGGTGCCCCAGTACTTC
CASSLLGWVPQYF
>TRBJ2-7|14|TRBD2|TRBV5-1|.
TGCGCCAGCAGCTTGGGCGCGGGAGAGTACGAGCAGTACTTC
CASSLGAGEYEQYF
>TRBJ1-5|14|.|TRBV18|.
TGTGCCAGCTCAGACGACGAATTTTATCAGCCCCAGCATTTT
CASSDDEFYQPQHF
>TRBJ1-6|15|.|TRBV6-5|.
TGTGCCAGCAGTTCCCAGAGCTCCTATAATTCACCCCTCCACTTT
CASSSQSSYNSPLHF
>TRBJ2-5|14|.|TRBV28|.
TGTGCCAGCAGTAGTCCCGGGATTTCGGAGACCCAGTACTTC
CASSSPGISETQYF
>TRBJ1-2|12|.|TRBV7-9|.
TGTGCCAGCAGCTTTGGGGATTATGGCTACACCTTC
CASSFGDYGYTF
>TRBJ2-3|16|TRBD2|TRBV12-5|.
TGTGCTAGTGGGTCGACTAGCGGGGGTCGAAGAGATACGCAGTATTTT
CASGSTSGGRRDTQYF
>TRBJ2-7|16|TRBD2|TRBV3-1/TRBV3-2|.
TGTGCCAGCAGCCAAGACGCGGGGGTTCTTTCCTACGAGCAGTACTTC
CASSQDAGVLSYEQYF
>TRBJ2-2|15|.|TRBV28|few
TGTGCCAGCAACGAGGGAACTACGAACACCGGGGAGCTGTTTTTT
CASNEGTTNTGELFF
>TRBJ2-5|13|.|TRBV5-4|once
TGTGCCAGCAGCTTGGAGCAGAAAGAGACCCAGTACTTC
CASSLEQKETQYF
>TRBJ1-5|12|.|TRBV28|.
TGTGCCAGCAGTAGTAGGGCTCAGCCCCAGCATTTT
CASSSRAQPQHF
>TRBJ1-3|17|.|TRBV6-1|.
TGTGCCAGCAGTGGGACAGCGCTCCTGGGTTCTGGAAACACCATATATTTT
CASSGTALLGSGNTIYF
>TRBJ1-4|15|.|TRBV27|.
TGTGCCAGCAGTTTAGGTGGGGTGAATAATGAAAAACTGTTTTTT
CASSLGGVNNEKLFF
>TRBJ1-5|16|.|TRBV18|.
TGTGCCAGCTCACTATCGTTTGGGAACGATAATCAGCCCCAGCATTTT
CASSLSFGNDNQPQHF
>TRBJ2-3|17|TRBD2|TRBV3-1/TRBV3-2|once
TGTGCCAGCAGCCAATGGGGACTAGCGGGGGCCGGAGATACGCAGTATTTT
CASSQWGLAGAGDTQYF
>TRBJ2-2|14|TRBD1|TRBV18|.
TGTGCCAGCTCGAGACAGGGTGACACCGGGGAGCTGTTTTTT
CASSRQGDTGELFF